This T cell receptor (beta chain) was recovered during a study of T-cell reconstitution after alpha-beta-depleted transplantation in children. The V and J ends lost 7 bases and 6 bases respectively, with 16 bases between them. The CDR3 extends over 12 amino acids. Germline V gene data show CDR1 as SQVTM and CDR2 as ANQGSEA. TCRbeta library preparation incorporated unique molecular identifiers. TCRdb passed the PCR reads through MiXCR, listing each CDR3 protein once. The table has 240,000 or so distinct CDR3 sequences, 6.5% to 9% seen once. Many counts were recorded for this clonotype. The J gene is TRBJ2-7, the V gene TRBV29-1, with D possibly being TRBD1 or TRBD2 (6 bases each). This sample comprised PBMCs, mostly from graft donor cells, obtained 180 days after TCRalphabeta/CD19-depleted stem cell transplant. The sequence was collected from a male patient younger than 18 who had a stem cell transplant for acute lymphoblastic leukemia, so the T cells may come from the graft donor. The CDR3 DNA reads TGCAGCGGGGGGCCAAGGAGGGGCGAGCAGTACTTC. Protein sequence: CSGGPRRGEQYF.